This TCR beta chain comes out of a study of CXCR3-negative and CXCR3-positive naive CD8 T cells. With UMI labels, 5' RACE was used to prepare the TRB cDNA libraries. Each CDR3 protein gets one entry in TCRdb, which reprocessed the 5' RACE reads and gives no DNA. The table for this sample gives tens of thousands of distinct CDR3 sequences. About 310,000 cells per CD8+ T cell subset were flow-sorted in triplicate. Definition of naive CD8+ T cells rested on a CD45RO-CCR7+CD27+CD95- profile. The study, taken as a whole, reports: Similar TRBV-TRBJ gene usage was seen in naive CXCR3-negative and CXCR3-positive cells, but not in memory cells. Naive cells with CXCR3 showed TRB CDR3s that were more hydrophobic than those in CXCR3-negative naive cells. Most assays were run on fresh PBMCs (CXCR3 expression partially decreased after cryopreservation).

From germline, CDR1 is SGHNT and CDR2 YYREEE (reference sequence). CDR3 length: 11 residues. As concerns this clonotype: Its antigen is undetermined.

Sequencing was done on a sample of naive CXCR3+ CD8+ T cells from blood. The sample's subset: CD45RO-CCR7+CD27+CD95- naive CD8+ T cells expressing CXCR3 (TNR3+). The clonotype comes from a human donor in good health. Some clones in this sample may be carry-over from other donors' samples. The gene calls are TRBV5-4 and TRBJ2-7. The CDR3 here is CASSVTHEQYF.